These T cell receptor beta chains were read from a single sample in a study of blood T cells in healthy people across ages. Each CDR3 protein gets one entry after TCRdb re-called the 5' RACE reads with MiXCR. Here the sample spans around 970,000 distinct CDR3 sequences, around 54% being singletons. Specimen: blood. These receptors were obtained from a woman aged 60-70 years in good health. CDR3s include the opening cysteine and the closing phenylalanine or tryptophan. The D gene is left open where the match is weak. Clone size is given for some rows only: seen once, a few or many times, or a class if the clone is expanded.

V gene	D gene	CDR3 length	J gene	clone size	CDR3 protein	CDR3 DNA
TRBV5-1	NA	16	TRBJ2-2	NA	CASSLAADLNTGELFF	TGCGCCAGCAGCTTGGCAGCGGACCTTAATACCGGGGAGCTGTTTTTT
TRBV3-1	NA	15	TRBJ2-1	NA	CASSQGANPYNEQFF	TGTGCCAGCAGCCAAGGGGCTAACCCATATAATGAGCAGTTCTTC
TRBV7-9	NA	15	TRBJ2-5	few	CASSLNRGLQETQYF	TGTGCCAGCAGTCTGAACAGGGGACTTCAAGAGACCCAGTACTTC
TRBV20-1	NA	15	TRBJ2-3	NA	CSARKEDGDRYTQYF	TGCAGTGCTAGAAAGGAGGATGGGGATAGATATACGCAGTATTTT
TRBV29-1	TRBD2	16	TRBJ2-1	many	CSINHFGTSDYNEQFF	TGCAGCATCAATCACTTTGGGACTAGCGACTACAATGAGCAGTTCTTC
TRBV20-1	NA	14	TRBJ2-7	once	CSARDPAAKGPQYF	TGCAGTGCTAGAGATCCGGCGGCGAAGGGGCCCCAGTACTTC
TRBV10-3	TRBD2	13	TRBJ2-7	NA	CAINREGAYEQYF	TGTGCCATCAACCGGGAGGGGGCCTACGAGCAGTACTTC
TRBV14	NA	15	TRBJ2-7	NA	CASSQGGLAPYEQYF	TGTGCCAGCAGCCAAGGAGGTCTGGCCCCCTACGAGCAGTACTTC
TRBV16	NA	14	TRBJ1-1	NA	CASSQSSGSTEAFF	TGTGCCAGCAGCCAATCTTCGGGGTCCACTGAAGCTTTCTTT
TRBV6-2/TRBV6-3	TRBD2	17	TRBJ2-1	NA	CASRDLAGGISYNEQFF	TGTGCCAGCAGGGATCTAGCGGGAGGGATTTCCTACAATGAGCAGTTCTTC
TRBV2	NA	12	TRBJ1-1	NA	CASVLGYTEAFF	TGTGCCAGCGTCCTCGGGTACACTGAAGCTTTCTTT
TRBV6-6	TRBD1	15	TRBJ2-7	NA	CASSYSWTGTYEQYF	TGTGCCAGCAGTTACTCTTGGACAGGGACCTACGAGCAGTACTTC
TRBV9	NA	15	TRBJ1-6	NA	CASSGGGSYNSPLHF	TGTGCCAGCAGCGGAGGGGGCTCCTATAATTCACCCCTCCACTTT
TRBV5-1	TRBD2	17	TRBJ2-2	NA	CASSPPGLGAVTGELFF	TGCGCCAGCAGCCCCCCGGGACTAGGGGCGGTAACCGGGGAGCTGTTTTTT